The sequence of this TCR beta chain was determined in a study of blood T cell repertoires in COVID-19. TCRdb keeps only in-frame clones here, not all; method: immunoSEQ multiplex PCR. The top ten hold more than 0.95% of the sample, which has approximately 210,000 clones, about 91% seen once. The germline gives CDR1 LNHDA, CDR2 SQIVND (reference sequence). The V segment lost 4 bases and the J segment 6 bases; nucleotides outside the gene matches: 6. This CDR3 contains 14 residues. The V gene is TRBV19, the J gene TRBJ1-5; 7 bases are a match to TRBD1. Input material: peripheral blood. The source is a man under 40 with acute or convalescent COVID-19. Written as DNA, the CDR3 is TGTGCCAGTAGTAGTGCAGGGGGAGGTCAGCCCCAGCATTTT. This codes for CASSSAGGGQPQHF.